These 26 T cell receptor beta chains came from one sample sequenced in a study of shared clonotypes between healthy human individuals. Produced via immunoSEQ multiplex PCR; TCRdb's table is partial and in-frame only. The top ten hold 10% to 15% of the sample, which has some 470,000 clones, over 65% seen once. The sample taken for sequencing was PBMCs. These receptor sequences come from a woman aged 35 to 49 in good health. Some clones in this sample may be carry-over from other donors' samples.

Only a few counts were recorded for this clone. The chain carries TRBV4-3 and TRBJ1-1; TRBD1 is a possible D gene (5 bases). Germline values: CDR1 LGHNA, CDR2 YSLEER. CDR3 size: 16 residues. Trimming shortened V by 1 base and J by 1 base, and 13 bases separated the two germline ends. CDR3: CASSQGWGEGNTEAFF. For the CDR3, the DNA is TGCGCCAGCAGCCAAGGGTGGGGCGAAGGGAACACTGAAGCTTTCTTT.

This sequence joins TRBV11-2 and TRBJ1-2; 8 nucleotides line up with TRBD1. After removal of 2 bases from V and 8 bases from J, the junction contained 7 bases not matched to a gene. The CDR3 extends over 14 amino acids. Germline V CDR1 and CDR2: SGHAT, FQNNGV. The CDR3 region has the DNA TGTGCCAGCAGCTTACAGGGGGCCACGGAGGGCTACACCTTC. The encoded protein is CASSLQGATEGYTF.

This clone is a singleton in its sample. J is TRBJ2-7 and V is TRBV7-2, with D possibly matching TRBD2 (7 bases). V was cut by 1 base and J by 5 bases, with 18 bases left in between. The CDR3 has 16 residues. The germline CDR1 and CDR2 sequences are SGHTA and FQGNSA. The CDR3 sequence: CASSLDGGAHIDEQYF. The CDR3 region has the DNA TGTGCCAGCAGCTTAGATGGGGGGGCCCATATTGACGAGCAGTACTTC.

This clone was detected once. It is likely a read error: a sequence one base away is far more abundant. Other DNA sequences in the same sample also yield this CDR3. This CDR3 is CASSQDSSRATQYF. CDR3 DNA: TGCGCCAGCAGCCAAGATAGCAGCCGGGCTACGCAATATTTT. The chain combines TRBV4-3 with TRBJ2-3, with no clear D. Germline loops: CDR1 LGHNA, CDR2 YSLEER. The CDR3 has 14 amino acids.

The chain joins TRBV19 to TRBJ1-5; possibly TRBD1 for D (6 bases). This CDR3 is built from 15 residues. The germline CDR1 and CDR2 sequences are LNHDA and SQIVND (reference sequence). Trimming took 1 base from V and 6 from J, leaving 13 bases between them. In DNA, the CDR3 is TGTGCCAGTAGTATAGGGGGGGGGCGCGGTCAGCCCCAGCATTTT. It specifies CASSIGGGRGQPQHF.

The rearrangement links TRBV19 to TRBJ1-5; TRBD1 might be the D (5 bases). Germline assignment: CDR1 LNHDA and CDR2 SQIVND (reference sequence). V was pared by 6 bases and J by 7 bases, with 19 bases between. This CDR3 region has 15 residues. CDR3 residues: CASSTPGGFRQPQHF. CDR3 coding DNA: TGTGCCAGTAGCACCCCGGGGGGGTTTCGACAGCCCCAGCATTTT.

The gene calls are TRBV11-3 and TRBJ2-1, with 11 bases fitting TRBD2. The CDR3 covers 15 residues. Per germline, CDR1 SGHNT and CDR2 YENEEA. V trimming: 5 bases; J trimming: 3 bases; junction bases outside the gene matches: 3. The CDR3 nucleotides read TGTGCCAGCAGCCCCGGACTAGCGGGCTACAATGAGCAGTTCTTC. Its translation: CASSPGLAGYNEQFF.

The chain carries TRBV4-1 and TRBJ2-1, with D perhaps assigned TRBD1 or TRBD2 (5 bases each). V lost 0 bases, J lost 1 base, and 10 bases lay in between. Looked up from germline, CDR1 is MGHRA and CDR2 is YSYEKL. The CDR3 runs to 16 residues. The CDR3 coding sequence is TGCGCCAGCAGCCAAGACAGGGACGGTTCCTACAATGAGCAGTTCTTC. Protein: CASSQDRDGSYNEQFF.

The chain recombines TRBV6-1 with TRBJ2-5; D remains ambiguous. Trimming shortened V by 2 bases and J by 1 base, and 5 bases separated the two germline ends. This CDR3 comprises 13 residues. Germline V CDR1 and CDR2: MNHNS, SASEGT. The CDR3: CASSESGQETQYF. The CDR3 nucleotides are TGTGCCAGCAGTGAATCTGGCCAAGAGACCCAGTACTTC.

V gene TRBV21-1 combines with J gene TRBJ2-2; the listed D gene, TRBD1, was not tested against the DNA. TRBV21-1 is a pseudogene locus. This CDR3 region has 16 residues. CDR3 coding DNA: TGTGCCAGCACCAGGACCGGGACAGGGAGTACCGGGGAGCTGTTTTTT. This encodes CASTRTGTGSTGELFF.

The chain couples TRBV28 to TRBJ1-5; D is perhaps TRBD1 (5 bases). V lost 7 bases to trimming and J lost 4 bases, with 17 bases between them. The CDR3 extends over 15 amino acids. CDR1 MDHEN and CDR2 SYDVKM come from the germline V gene. The CDR3 is CASNSAGRGNQPQHF. CDR3 nucleotide sequence: TGTGCCAGCAATTCGGCAGGGCGCGGGAATCAGCCCCAGCATTTT.

As concerns this clone: A much bigger clone sits one base away, suggesting this may be a read error. Distinct nucleotide sequences in the sample also encode this CDR3. V is TRBV5-5 and J is TRBJ1-6, with no clear D. Germline-derived CDR1 and CDR2 are SGHKS and YYEKEE (reference sequence). The CDR3 loop spans 12 amino acids. V shed 5 bases and J shed 10 bases, with 10 bases lying between them. CDR3 nucleotides: TGTGCCAGCAGTGGTCAAAACTCACCCCTCCACTTT. It translates to CASSGQNSPLHF.

For this clone: A much larger clonotype is one base distant, so this may be a read error. V and J are TRBV28 and TRBJ2-5, with 8 bases fitting TRBD1. The J segment lost 4 bases and the V segment lost 5 bases, leaving 0 bases of the junction unmatched. CDR3 length: 12 residues. From germline, CDR1 is MDHEN and CDR2 SYDVKM. CDR3 sequence reads: CASSDRGETQYF. The CDR3 nucleotides are TGTGCCAGCAGTGACAGGGGAGAGACCCAGTACTTC.

The rearrangement joins TRBV7-9 to TRBJ2-7; tentatively, D is TRBD1 (6 bases). The CDR3 totals 17 residues. Germline lookup yields CDR1 SEHNR and CDR2 FQNEAQ (reference sequence). The germline V and J ends were trimmed by 4 bases and 2 bases, with 21 bases remaining between them. In DNA, the CDR3 is TGTGCCAGCAGCTCCGGCGTCCTTACAGGGTCGGCCTACGAGCAGTACTTC. Amino acids: CASSSGVLTGSAYEQYF.

The V and J genes are TRBV6-1 and TRBJ2-7; weak D call: TRBD1 (8 bases). Germline V gene data show CDR1 as MNHNS and CDR2 as SASEGT. This CDR3 spans 14 amino acids. V lost 8 bases, J lost 6 bases, and 20 bases lay in between. As DNA, the CDR3 is TGTGCCAGCCGAACAGGGGGGGCCTTTGGCGAGCAGTACTTC. Protein product: CASRTGGAFGEQYF.

Notes on this clone: A read error is the likely source, as a far larger clone sits one nucleotide away. This chain joins TRBV7-3 and TRBJ1-3; 8 bases fit TRBD1. The CDR3 is 18 residues long. The germline gives CDR1 SGHTA, CDR2 FQGTGA. CDR3 nucleotides: TGTGCCAGCAGCTTAACGTTAAGGCAGGGGGCTTGTGGAAACGCCATATATTTT. Translated, it gives CASSLTLRQGACGNAIYF. The full variable domain, with the rest looked up from reference TRBV7-3 and TRBJ1-3, is GAGVSQTPSNKVTEKGKYVELRCDPISGHTALYWYRQSLGQGPEFLIYFQGTGAADDSGLPNDRFFAVRPEGSVSTLKIQRTERGDSAVYLCASSLTLRQGACGNAIYFGEGSWLTVV.

The rearrangement joins TRBV4-2 to TRBJ2-1; TRBD2 matches at 8 bases. CDR1 LGHNA and CDR2 YNFKEQ come from the germline V gene. CDR3 length: 14 residues. Unmatched junction bases numbered 1, after V lost 4 bases and J lost 2 bases. This CDR3 reads CASSPGRAYNEQFF. In nucleotides, the CDR3 is TGTGCCAGCAGCCCCGGGAGGGCCTACAATGAGCAGTTCTTC.

The chain employs TRBV5-1 and TRBJ2-1; 10 positions match TRBD1. CDR3 length equals 17 residues. Trimming at V came to 4 bases and at J to 2 bases, leaving 9 bases not matched to a gene. In germline, CDR1 is SGHRS, CDR2 YFSETQ. Written as DNA, the CDR3 is TGCGCCAGCAGCGGACTAACGGGACAGGGGACCTACAATGAGCAGTTCTTC. Amino acids: CASSGLTGQGTYNEQFF. The entire variable domain, with the rest obtained from reference TRBV5-1 and TRBJ2-1, is as follows: KAGVTQTPRYLIKTRGQQVTLSCSPISGHRSVSWYQQTPGQGLQFLFEYFSETQRNKGNFPGRFSGRQFSNSRSEMNVSTLELGDSALYLCASSGLTGQGTYNEQFFGPGTRLTVL.

Remarks on this clone: Other nucleotide sequences from this sample produce the same CDR3. The J gene is TRBJ2-7, the V gene TRBV18; tentative D call: TRBD1 (6 bases). CDR1 and CDR2 from the germline V gene are KGHSH and LQKENI. This CDR3 has 14 residues. Trimming removed 2 bases from V and 0 bases from J, with 8 bases in between. CDR3: CASSPTTGSYEQYF. In DNA form, the CDR3 reads TGTGCCAGCTCACCAACGACAGGCTCCTACGAGCAGTACTTC.

The chain couples TRBV27 to TRBJ2-3; D remains ambiguous. Between the trimmed V and J ends, which lost 1 base and 0 bases, there was a span of 5 bases. Germline CDR1 and CDR2: MNHEY and SMNVEV (reference sequence). The CDR3 spans 14 residues. The CDR3 is CASSLYPSTDTQYF. The CDR3 nucleotides read TGTGCCAGCAGTTTATACCCCAGCACAGATACGCAGTATTTT.

This sequence joins TRBV10-1 and TRBJ1-5; D ambiguous. With 4 bases removed from V and 6 bases from J, the gap between germline ends came to 10 bases. Germline CDR1 and CDR2: WNHNN and SYGVQD (reference sequence). The length of the CDR3 is 13 residues. CDR3 sequence (DNA): TGCGCCAGCAGTGGTTCAATTAGTCAGCCCCAGCATTTT. It specifies CASSGSISQPQHF.

There are many counts of this clone. The J gene is TRBJ2-7, the V gene TRBV9; TRBD2 matches 13 bases. The V gene's germline CDR1 is SGDLS and CDR2 YYNGEE. This CDR3 spans 15 amino acids. Trimming cost V 3 bases and J 6 bases; bases outside gene matches: 6. In DNA form, the CDR3 reads TGTGCCAGCAGCGACGGACTAGCGGGAGTATCCGAGCAGTACTTC. Translated: CASSDGLAGVSEQYF.

The chain has TRBV5-1 and TRBJ2-7, with 7 nucleotides matching TRBD2. Per the germline V gene, CDR1 is SGHRS and CDR2 is YFSETQ. With V trimmed by 0 bases and J by 7 bases, 4 bases remained unmatched. This CDR3 region has 13 residues. The CDR3 coding sequence is TGCGCCAGCAGCTTGGTAGGGGAGGGAGAGCAGTACTTC. This gives the protein CASSLVGEGEQYF.

This rearrangement joins TRBV7-2 to TRBJ1-1, with D possibly matching TRBD1 (6 bases). V shed 1 base and J shed 4 bases, with 16 bases lying between them. CDR1 and CDR2 from the germline V gene are SGHTA and FQGNSA. This CDR3 comprises 16 residues. CDR3 in amino acids: CASSLERQGISTEAFF. In DNA, the CDR3 is TGTGCCAGCAGCTTAGAGCGCCAGGGGATAAGCACTGAAGCTTTCTTT.

CDR3 sequence (DNA): TGTGCCAGCTCCAGCGGGGGAGGGTGGCCCGAGCAGTACTTC. It specifies CASSSGGGWPEQYF. The V call is TRBV7-2, the J call TRBJ2-7; 8 bases agree with TRBD2. Germline CDR1 SGHTA, CDR2 FQGNSA. There are 14 residues in the CDR3. Unmatched junction bases numbered 12, after V lost 8 bases and J lost 6 bases.

This chain uses TRBV27 with TRBJ1-1, with D possibly being TRBD1 (6 bases). V shed 5 bases and J shed 6 bases, with 13 bases lying between them. Germline V gives CDR1 MNHEY, CDR2 SMNVEV (reference sequence). The CDR3 runs to 13 residues. The CDR3 loop reads CASSVTGSAEAFF. In DNA, the CDR3 is TGTGCCAGCAGTGTAACAGGGAGCGCTGAAGCTTTCTTT.